These 5 T cell receptor beta chains were all obtained from the same sample, sequenced in a study of blood T cell repertoires in COVID-19. Using immunoSEQ multiplex PCR, the repertoire was profiled, and TCRdb retains in-frame clones only, with some absent. Here the sample spans about 300,000 clones, nearly 90% being singletons. The material sequenced was PBMCs or T cells enriched from blood (not recorded which). These TCRs come from a woman aged 45-65 years who had been exposed to COVID-19.

The rearrangement uses TRBV28 and TRBJ1-5, with no clear D. Germline CDR1 MDHEN, CDR2 SYDVKM. This CDR3 region has 12 residues. V lost 6 bases and J 7 bases, leaving 10 bases between the germline ends. The CDR3 DNA reads as TGTGCCAGCAGAATTTTACAGCAGCCCCAGCATTTT. It encodes CASRILQQPQHF. Full variable domain (outside the CDR3, taken from reference TRBV28 and TRBJ1-5): DVKVTQSSRYLVKRTGEKVFLECVQDMDHENMFWYRQDPGLGLRLIYFSYDVKMKEKGDIPEGYSVSREKKERFSLILESASTNQTSMYLCASRILQQPQHFGDGTRLSIL.

This chain joins TRBV10-3 and TRBJ2-1, with 9 positions matching TRBD2. The germline gives CDR1 ENHRY, CDR2 SYGVKD. J gave up 10 bases and V 2 bases, and 6 bases lay outside the gene matches. This CDR3 comprises 14 residues. Written as DNA, the CDR3 is TGTGCCATCAGTGAGGAGCGGGGGGCAAGGGAGCAGTTCTTC. It is translated as CAISEERGAREQFF.

The rearrangement links TRBV7-9 to TRBJ2-1; 8 positions match TRBD1. The CDR3 covers 15 residues. CDR1 is SEHNR, CDR2 FQNEAQ, per germline (reference sequence). With V trimmed by 5 bases and J by 4 bases, 7 bases remained unmatched. CDR3 sequence: CASSPRDRQYNEQFF. In nucleotides, the CDR3 is TGTGCCAGCAGCCCCCGGGACAGGCAATACAATGAGCAGTTCTTC.

The gene calls are TRBV28 and TRBJ1-6, with 12 nucleotides matching TRBD1. J lost 6 bases, V lost 5 bases, and 11 bases had no gene match. In germline, CDR1 is MDHEN, CDR2 SYDVKM. This CDR3 contains 18 residues. CDR3 region: CASSPTGQGAPGNSPLHF. CDR3 nucleotides: TGTGCCAGCAGTCCAACGGGACAGGGGGCGCCGGGTAATTCACCCCTCCACTTT.

This chain joins TRBV2 and TRBJ2-2, with D possibly matching TRBD1 (6 bases). Trimming cost V 7 bases and J 4 bases, with 13 bases left between them. From germline, CDR1 is SNHLY and CDR2 FYNNEI. The CDR3 is 14 residues long. The CDR3 coding sequence is TGTGCCAGCATCTTACAGGGCCTCACCGGGGAGCTGTTTTTT. This codes for CASILQGLTGELFF.